The rows below give T cell receptor beta chains drawn from one sample of a study of T cells after yellow fever vaccination. TCRdb called the 5' RACE reads again in MiXCR, with one record for every CDR3 protein. The sample gives about 580,000 distinct CDR3 sequences, 17% of which show up once; roughly 17% is in the top ten. The material was PBMCs, obtained 5 days after the first yellow fever vaccination. Source of these receptors: a man between 18 and 29 years old who received the YFV17D yellow fever vaccine. Each CDR3 is given with its conserved first and last residue. A D gene is named only where the DNA matches it firmly. The size entry is marked missing in some rows and otherwise reads once, few, many or a size class.

D | J | size | V | DNA | CDR3
- | TRBJ1-4 | - | TRBV29-1 | TGCAGCGTTGGGCAAGACAATGAAAAACTGTTTTTT | CSVGQDNEKLFF
TRBD1 | TRBJ1-1 | - | TRBV6-1 | TGTGCCAGCGGTCTATGGGACACAGGGGGAACTGAAGCTTTCTTT | CASGLWDTGGTEAFF
- | TRBJ2-1 | - | TRBV5-4 | TGTGCCAGCAGCTTGAAACTGTACAATGAGCAGTTCTTC | CASSLKLYNEQFF
TRBD1 | TRBJ2-5 | - | TRBV19 | TGTGCCAGTACCCTCGGGACAGGGGTATCTCGGGAGACCCAGTACTTC | CASTLGTGVSRETQYF
- | TRBJ2-1 | - | TRBV7-6 | TGTGCCAGCAGCTTACTCCCAGGGGCTACCTACAATGAGCAGTTCTTC | CASSLLPGATYNEQFF
- | TRBJ2-7 | few | TRBV4-3 | TGCGCCAGCAGCCAAGCCCTTCTTTACGAGCAGTACTTC | CASSQALLYEQYF
- | TRBJ2-5 | few | TRBV6-2/TRBV6-3 | TGTGCCAGCAGTGTAGGCGGGAATCTTTTAGGGACCCAGTACTTC | CASSVGGNLLGTQYF
TRBD1 | TRBJ2-2 | - | TRBV7-8 | TGTGCCAGCGAGGACAGGGTCAATTCATTTTCGAACACCGGGGAGCTGTTTTTT | CASEDRVNSFSNTGELFF
- | TRBJ2-2 | many | TRBV7-3 | TGTGCCAGCAGCACTGATACCGGGGAGCTGTTTTTT | CASSTDTGELFF
TRBD2 | TRBJ2-1 | many | TRBV7-7 | TGTGCTAGCAGCTTAGCGGGACGGGGGGCTTACAATGAGCAGTTCTTC | CASSLAGRGAYNEQFF
- | TRBJ1-5 | few | TRBV5-8 | TGTGCCAGCAGCTTGTTTGAGCCAGGTGGGAGCAATCAGCCCCAGCATTTT | CASSLFEPGGSNQPQHF
TRBD2 | TRBJ2-5 | few | TRBV9 | TGTGCCAGCACCCCGCGTGGTAGCGGGGGGGTAGAGACCCAGTACTTC | CASTPRGSGGVETQYF
TRBD2 | TRBJ2-7 | - | TRBV10-3 | TGTGCCATCGGGAGGGATAGCTACGAGCAGTACTTC | CAIGRDSYEQYF
TRBD2 | TRBJ2-4 | many | TRBV19 | TGTGCCACCGGGACTAGCGGGGTGGCCAAAAACATTCAGTACTTC | CATGTSGVAKNIQYF
- | TRBJ1-4 | many | TRBV5-1 | TGCGCCAGCAGCCGGGGGCTGGGTAATGAAAAACTGTTTTTT | CASSRGLGNEKLFF
- | TRBJ1-3 | few | TRBV29-1 | TGCAGCGTTGAATGGCTGGGAGAAGGAAACACCATATATTTT | CSVEWLGEGNTIYF
- | TRBJ2-2 | - | TRBV28 | TGTGCCAGCAAGGTCCACGGCACCGGGGAGCTGTTTTTT | CASKVHGTGELFF
- | TRBJ2-2 | few | TRBV7-2 | TGTGCCAGCAGCCCCAGGGGAGTAAATACCGGGGAGCTGTTTTTT | CASSPRGVNTGELFF
- | TRBJ2-7 | few | TRBV29-1 | TGCAGCGTCGGACACCCCAGCAACTACGAGCAGTACTTC | CSVGHPSNYEQYF
- | TRBJ2-3 | few | TRBV12-3/TRBV12-4 | TGTGCCAGTCAAGCGAACGCAAACACAGATACGCAGTATTTT | CASQANANTDTQYF
TRBD1 | TRBJ1-5 | few | TRBV19 | TGTGCCAGTAGTATCTTGGGGACAGGGGGAAGCAATCAGCCCCAGCATTTT | CASSILGTGGSNQPQHF
- | TRBJ2-2 | - | TRBV20-1 | TGCAGTGCTAGAATCGGGGCCCCCGGCGGGGAGCTGTTTTTT | CSARIGAPGGELFF
- | TRBJ2-6 | many | TRBV6-1 | TGTGCCAGCAGTGAAGCAGGGTCTGGGGCCAACGTCCTGACTTTC | CASSEAGSGANVLTF
- | TRBJ2-7 | many | TRBV5-1 | TGTGCCAGCAGTTCCTCCTACGAGCAGTACTTC | CASSSSYEQYF
- | TRBJ2-3 | - | TRBV29-1 | TGCAGCGTTGAAGTAGATACGCAGTATTTT | CSVEVDTQYF
- | TRBJ2-5 | - | TRBV29-1 | TGCAGCGTTGCAAGGACGAAAGAGACCCAGTACTTC | CSVARTKETQYF